This T cell receptor (beta chain) stems from a study of T cells in Graves' hyperthyroidism and ophthalmopathy. TCR beta CDR3 regions were amplified from RNA transcripts. A set of HTBI primers served as the primers for a first-round RT-PCR of the TCR CDR3. TCRdb re-analysed the multiplex PCR reads in MiXCR, keeping a single row per CDR3 protein. The data contain over 400,000 distinct CDR3 sequences, 20% to 25% of them singletons. The germline V gene encodes CDR1 SNHLY and CDR2 FYNNEI. The V end was cut by 7 bases, the J end by 0 bases, with 12 bases between. There are 15 residues in the CDR3. This clonotype was observed at least ten times. The study included ophthalmopathy patients with Clinical Activity Score at least 3, NOSPECS grade at least 4 and duration under 3 months. About 10 ml of fresh peripheral blood supplied the PBMCs.

Specimen: blood. This sequence was found in a woman in her seventies with Graves' ophthalmopathy. The chain recombines TRBV2 with TRBJ1-4; D is unclear. The CDR3 reads CASILRPATNEKLFF. The CDR3 DNA sequence: TGTGCCAGCATTCTCAGACCAGCAACTAATGAAAAACTGTTTTTT.